Sequencing of this TCR beta chain was carried out in a study of shared T cell receptors in the human thymus. The repertoire was sequenced with immunoSEQ multiplex PCR; TCRdb's copy has only in-frame clones and lacks some. Seen here are 720,000 or so clones, 70% to 90% observed once, and the top ten hold around 0.0099%. The CDR3 runs to 18 residues. Trimming removed 1 base at V and 1 base at J, with 19 bases between. CDR1 and CDR2 (germline): SGHTA, FQGTGA. These data also featured in a second study, about human thymus T cells. That report adds: Healthy Finnish infants undergoing corrective surgery for congenital heart defects were used as donors. Related research has reported that thymic repertoires overlap highly among unrelated individuals.

The chain uses TRBV7-3 and TRBJ1-1; the D is unclear. The origin of this receptor is a girl under three years old with a congenital heart defect. The sequenced material came from thymocytes. The CDR3 protein is CASSLIGLPGTPNTEAFF. DNA of the CDR3: TGTGCCAGCAGCTTAATCGGGTTGCCCGGCACGCCGAACACTGAAGCTTTCTTT.